This is a list of T cell receptor beta chains from one sample in a study of OX40 agonist ivuxolimab in advanced cancers. Profiling relied on immunoSEQ multiplex PCR, and the TCRdb table lists in-frame clones only, not all of them. The repertoire has tens of thousands of clones, about nine tenths of them found once; the top ten carry approximately 16%. Sequencing was performed on CD4+ or CD8+ T cells sorted from blood, taken in a trial of the OX40 agonist ivuxolimab. These receptors all stem from an adult with an advanced solid tumor such as melanoma, head and neck, liver or kidney cancer. The CDR3 runs from the conserved cysteine through the conserved F or W. Fields, in order: CDR3 DNA, CDR3 protein, D gene, clone size, J gene, V gene. D genes are given only for firm matches. Some rows have no size entry. The others give once, few or many, or a class for an expanded clone.

DNA: TGTGCCAGCAGTAAACCGGGACAGGGATCGTACGAGCAGTACTTC
CDR3: CASSKPGQGSYEQYF
D: TRBD1
size: once
J: TRBJ2-7
V: TRBV6-6

DNA: TGTGCCAGCAGTTTGGAGGAACGCAGGGGTGGTGAGCAGTACTTC
CDR3: CASSLEERRGGEQYF
D: -
size: -
J: TRBJ2-7
V: TRBV28

DNA: TGTGCCAGCAGCTCCACAGGGAGCTCCTACAATGAGCAGTTCTTC
CDR3: CASSSTGSSYNEQFF
D: -
size: -
J: TRBJ2-1
V: TRBV7-3

DNA: TGTGCCAGCAGTGAAGGGAACCAAGAGACCCAGTACTTC
CDR3: CASSEGNQETQYF
D: -
size: -
J: TRBJ2-5
V: TRBV2

DNA: TGCGCCAGCAGCCAACCCGCCTTCAACCAGACTAGCGGGAGAAAGGAGCAGTACTTC
CDR3: CASSQPAFNQTSGRKEQYF
D: TRBD2
size: -
J: TRBJ2-7
V: TRBV4-1

DNA: TGTGCCATCAGTGAGTCGAAACCCCTCTCCGGGACTGAAGCTTTCTTT
CDR3: CAISESKPLSGTEAFF
D: -
size: -
J: TRBJ1-1
V: TRBV10-3

DNA: TGTGCCAGCAGTGAGGCTGGTAGCAATCAGCCCCAGCATTTT
CDR3: CASSEAGSNQPQHF
D: -
size: -
J: TRBJ1-5
V: TRBV2

DNA: TGTGCCATGCGAGGGACAGGGGGCTTGAGCACTGAAGCTTTCTTT
CDR3: CAMRGTGGLSTEAFF
D: TRBD1
size: -
J: TRBJ1-1
V: TRBV6-4

DNA: TGTGCCAGCAGCCAAGAGTTTACGACTGAAGCTTTCTTT
CDR3: CASSQEFTTEAFF
D: -
size: -
J: TRBJ1-1
V: TRBV14

DNA: TGTGCCAGCAGCCAGGCCTGGGGGGAAGGGAGTGAGCAGTTCTTC
CDR3: CASSQAWGEGSEQFF
D: -
size: -
J: TRBJ2-1
V: TRBV7-8

DNA: TGTGCCAGCAGTTTGGCTTGGCCCTCTGGGGCCAACGTCCTGACTTTC
CDR3: CASSLAWPSGANVLTF
D: -
size: -
J: TRBJ2-6
V: TRBV28

DNA: TGCGCCAGCAGCTTGGTGTGGGGAACAGATACGCAGTATTTT
CDR3: CASSLVWGTDTQYF
D: -
size: -
J: TRBJ2-3
V: TRBV5-1

DNA: TGTGCCAGCCAAGGTGGACAGGGCCGAGCTTTCTTT
CDR3: CASQGGQGRAFF
D: TRBD1
size: once
J: TRBJ1-1
V: TRBV28

DNA: TGCGCCAGCAGCTTAGAAGGGACAGCTACTAACTATGGCTACACCTTC
CDR3: CASSLEGTATNYGYTF
D: TRBD1
size: -
J: TRBJ1-2
V: TRBV5-1

DNA: TGTGCCAGCAGGGACACGGGACTAGCGGGAGGAATAACTAGCACAGATACGCAGTATTTT
CDR3: CASRDTGLAGGITSTDTQYF
D: TRBD2
size: -
J: TRBJ2-3
V: TRBV28

DNA: TGTGCCTGGGCCGGGACAGGGCGGTACGAGCAGTACTTC
CDR3: CAWAGTGRYEQYF
D: TRBD1
size: once
J: TRBJ2-7
V: TRBV30

DNA: TGTGCCAGCAGCCAGTTCGCTCGCGGGAGCTCCTATAATTCACCCCTCCACTTT
CDR3: CASSQFARGSSYNSPLHF
D: -
size: -
J: TRBJ1-6
V: TRBV5-6

DNA: TGTGCCAGCAGTCGAGGCGGCGGTCAGCCCCAGCATTTT
CDR3: CASSRGGGQPQHF
D: -
size: -
J: TRBJ1-5
V: TRBV6-5

DNA: TGTGCCAGCACCAACCTCAGGGTGCCCCTCCACTTT
CDR3: CASTNLRVPLHF
D: -
size: -
J: TRBJ1-6
V: TRBV6-6

DNA: TGTGCCATCTCCGGGAGCCAAGGGTCCGGGGAGCTGTTTTTT
CDR3: CAISGSQGSGELFF
D: -
size: -
J: TRBJ2-2
V: TRBV21-1

DNA: TGTGCCAGTACCCCCGCCCAAACAGGGGCGGCCACCGGGGAGCTGTTTTTT
CDR3: CASTPAQTGAATGELFF
D: TRBD1
size: -
J: TRBJ2-2
V: TRBV19

DNA: TGTGCCAGCTCACCAGGTTCAGGGGGAAGGACCCAGTACTTC
CDR3: CASSPGSGGRTQYF
D: TRBD1
size: -
J: TRBJ2-5
V: TRBV18

DNA: TGTGCCAGTAGTATAGCTGCCGGGATTGGACAGAGCACGCAGTATTTT
CDR3: CASSIAAGIGQSTQYF
D: -
size: -
J: TRBJ2-3
V: TRBV19

DNA: TGTGCCAGCAGTGCCCGCCCAGGACTCCTCCCTTCGTACGAGCAGTACTTC
CDR3: CASSARPGLLPSYEQYF
D: -
size: -
J: TRBJ2-7
V: TRBV25-1

DNA: TGCGCCAGCAGCCCTACCACAGGGGGCTATGAGCAGTTCTTC
CDR3: CASSPTTGGYEQFF
D: TRBD1
size: -
J: TRBJ2-1
V: TRBV5-1

DNA: TGTGCCAGCAGAAAACCTCAACCGGCCCCCTCTGGAAACACCATATATTTT
CDR3: CASRKPQPAPSGNTIYF
D: -
size: -
J: TRBJ1-3
V: TRBV27